The 26 T cell receptor beta chains below come from one sample, sequenced in a study of identifying expanded T cells in peripheral blood. Libraries were prepared by immunoSEQ multiplex PCR; TCRdb keeps only in-frame clonotypes and omits some of them. This sample carries approximately 90,000 clones, approximately 83% of them seen once, and the ten largest clones take roughly 5.9%. Sample: blood. The receptor set was obtained from a person aged 18 to 70 in good health.

J is TRBJ2-3 and V is TRBV7-8; 13 bases are a match to TRBD2. The germline gives CDR1 SGHVS, CDR2 FQNEAQ. Unmatched junction bases numbered 9, after V lost 1 base and J lost 2 bases. The CDR3 contains 19 residues. The CDR3, as DNA: TGTGCCAGCAGCTTAGAGGGACTAGCGGGGTTTTCTATCACAGATACGCAGTATTTT. Amino acids: CASSLEGLAGFSITDTQYF. Together with reference TRBV7-8 and TRBJ2-3, the CDR3 gives the full variable domain: GAGVSQSPRYKVAKRGQDVALRCDPISGHVSLFWYQQALGQGPEFLTYFQNEAQLDKSGLPSDRFFAERPEGSVSTLKIQRTQQEDSAVYLCASSLEGLAGFSITDTQYFGPGTRLTVL.

The rearrangement joins TRBV14 to TRBJ1-6, with 7 bases aligning to TRBD1. The V gene end was trimmed by 3 bases and the J gene end by 7 bases; junction bases not matched to a gene: 3. Germline lookup yields CDR1 SGHDN and CDR2 FVKESK. The CDR3 loop spans 14 amino acids. CDR3 sequence: CASSHGTVNSPLHF. The CDR3 coding sequence is TGTGCCAGCAGCCACGGGACAGTCAATTCACCCCTCCACTTT.

This clone is labeled as medium-sized. The V gene is TRBV2, the J gene TRBJ2-7; D possibly matches TRBD1 or TRBD2 (6 bases each). Trimming removed 8 bases at V and 0 bases at J, with 11 bases between. The CDR3 runs to 13 residues. Germline loops: CDR1 SNHLY, CDR2 FYNNEI. The CDR3 sequence is CASGGLLSYEQYF. The DNA of the CDR3 is TGTGCCAGCGGGGGGCTTCTCTCCTACGAGCAGTACTTC.

There are a few counts of this clone. The chain employs TRBV6-6 and TRBJ1-1; 10 bases line up with TRBD1. Germline V CDR1 and CDR2: MNHNY, SVGAGI (reference sequence). The CDR3 runs to 16 residues. The V segment lost 8 bases and the J segment 3 bases; nucleotides outside the gene matches: 12. The CDR3: CASGEMDRGRYTEAFF. CDR3 sequence (DNA): TGTGCCAGCGGAGAAATGGACAGGGGGAGGTACACTGAAGCTTTCTTT.

The genes are TRBV9 and TRBJ1-2; 8 nucleotides line up with TRBD1. The germline gives CDR1 SGDLS, CDR2 YYNGEE. J lost 6 bases, V lost 1 base, and 5 bases had no gene match. This CDR3 is built from 14 residues. The CDR3 DNA is TGTGCCAGCAGCGTACCCGGACAGGGCCATGGCTACACCTTC. It yields the protein CASSVPGQGHGYTF.

V is TRBV10-3 and J is TRBJ2-3, with D possibly TRBD2 on 7 matching bases. The CDR3 has 15 amino acids. Germline CDR1 reads ENHRY; CDR2 reads SYGVKD. With 4 bases removed from V and 2 bases from J, the gap between germline ends came to 13 bases. CDR3 coding DNA: TGTGCCATCAGTGGGCGGGGGCTCACCACAGATACGCAGTATTTT. Protein product: CAISGRGLTTDTQYF.

This clone showed up just once. This CDR3 reads CASKEGDEQYF. The CDR3 DNA is TGCGCCAGCAAAGAGGGGGACGAGCAGTACTTC. The chain employs TRBV5-1 and TRBJ2-7; a weak D match, TRBD1 (6 bases). Germline V gives CDR1 SGHRS, CDR2 YFSETQ. V shed 6 bases and J shed 5 bases, with 9 bases lying between them. The CDR3 loop spans 11 amino acids.

This clone came up once. The chain is built from TRBV29-1 and TRBJ1-1, with a weak D call TRBD1 (5 bases). Germline CDR1 SQVTM, CDR2 ANQGSEA. The CDR3 extends over 11 amino acids. The germline V and J ends were trimmed by 6 bases and 7 bases, with 12 bases remaining between them. This CDR3 reads CSVARDYEAFF. CDR3 bases: TGCAGCGTCGCCCGGGACTATGAAGCTTTCTTT. Supplemented by reference TRBV29-1 and TRBJ1-1, the full variable domain reads SAVISQKPSRDICQRGTSLTIQCQVDSQVTMMFWYRQQPGQSLTLIATANQGSEATYESGFVIDKFPISRPNLTFSTLTVSNMSPEDSSIYLCSVARDYEAFFGQGTRLTVV.

Here the CDR3 DNA reads TGTGCCAGCAGTGCACGACTCCAGACGCAGTATTTT. Translating it yields CASSARLQTQYF. The chain carries TRBV2 and TRBJ2-3, with unresolved D. CDR1 and CDR2 (germline): SNHLY, FYNNEI. The CDR3 sequence is 12 residues long. Deletions cut 4 bases from V and 9 bases from J, with 11 bases between.

The chain employs TRBV7-2 and TRBJ2-3; D ambiguous. This CDR3 is built from 16 residues. The germline CDR1 and CDR2 sequences are SGHTA and FQGNSA. V lost 1 base and J 6 bases, leaving 17 bases between the germline ends. The CDR3 DNA reads TGTGCCAGCAGCTTAGTGTTGTTCAGTTTTCTGGATACGCAGTATTTT. The encoded protein is CASSLVLFSFLDTQYF.

The gene calls are TRBV11-2 and TRBJ1-1; weak D call: TRBD1 (6 bases). Germline V gives CDR1 SGHAT, CDR2 FQNNGV. The CDR3 extends over 13 amino acids. V was clipped by 1 base and J by 4 bases, with 7 bases between them. CDR3 sequence: CASSLVQGTEAFF. CDR3 nucleotides: TGTGCCAGCAGCTTAGTACAGGGCACTGAAGCTTTCTTT.

This sequence joins TRBV5-4 and TRBJ1-4; D gene uncertain. Germline CDR1 and CDR2: SGHNT and YYREEE (reference sequence). V lost 0 bases and J lost 5, with 5 bases in between. There are 13 residues in the CDR3. The CDR3 is CASSLARNEKLFF. The CDR3 bases are TGTGCCAGCAGCTTGGCTCGGAATGAAAAACTGTTTTTT.

The genes are TRBV27 and TRBJ1-4; tentatively, D is TRBD1 (5 bases). The germline gives CDR1 MNHEY, CDR2 SMNVEV (reference sequence). The ends were cut back, 5 bases at V and 4 bases at J, with 11 bases in the middle. The CDR3 covers 14 residues. The CDR3 DNA follows: TGTGCCAGCAGTAATCAGGGCCATAATGAAAAACTGTTTTTT. This translates into CASSNQGHNEKLFF.

The V gene is TRBV4-2, the J gene TRBJ2-5; TRBD1 matches at 9 bases. This CDR3 has 14 amino acids. After removal of 5 bases from V and 4 bases from J, the junction contained 5 bases not matched to a gene. Germline values: CDR1 LGHNA, CDR2 YNFKEQ. CDR3 region: CASSVQGARETQYF. For the CDR3, the DNA is TGTGCCAGCAGCGTACAGGGGGCGCGAGAGACCCAGTACTTC.

This clone has a handful of counts. The chain carries TRBV7-2 and TRBJ1-2, with 11 bases aligning to TRBD1. This CDR3 has 14 residues. Germline V lookup: CDR1 SGHTA, CDR2 FQGNSA. V shed 4 bases and J 8 bases; nucleotides not matched to a gene: 6. The CDR3 bases are TGTGCCAGCAGCTCATACCGGACAGGGGGCGGCTACACCTTC. Protein sequence: CASSSYRTGGGYTF.

The chain is built from TRBV4-1 and TRBJ2-7, with D tentatively TRBD2 (5 bases). CDR3 length: 15 residues. Germline V gene lookup returns CDR1 MGHRA and CDR2 YSYEKL. V lost 0 bases, J lost 3 bases, and 12 bases lay in between. The CDR3 DNA reads TGCGCCAGCAGCCAAGATCGTGGACTGTACTACGAGCAGTACTTC. Amino acid sequence: CASSQDRGLYYEQYF.

V gene TRBV10-2 combines with J gene TRBJ1-2; tentative D call: TRBD1 (6 bases). Germline loops: CDR1 WSHSY, CDR2 SAAADI. Trimming cost V 8 bases and J 6 bases, with 13 bases left between them. This CDR3 is 12 amino acids long. CDR3 sequence: CASATGSDGYTF. For the CDR3, the DNA is TGCGCCAGCGCGACAGGTAGTGATGGCTACACCTTC.

The chain uses TRBV10-3 and TRBJ1-6, with a weak D call TRBD1 (5 bases). The CDR3 covers 14 residues. CDR1 and CDR2 from the germline V gene are ENHRY and SYGVKD. V lost 10 bases, J lost 8 bases, and 18 bases lay in between. CDR3 loop: CATATTGGDSPLHF. DNA for the CDR3: TGTGCCACGGCCACCACGGGGGGGGATTCACCCCTCCACTTT.

The chain combines TRBV27 with TRBJ2-7; D possibly matches TRBD1 or TRBD2 (5 bases each). V lost 0 bases, J lost 3 bases, and 9 bases lay in between. The CDR3 contains 14 residues. In germline, CDR1 is MNHEY, CDR2 SMNVEV (reference sequence). The CDR3 nucleotides are TGTGCCAGCAGTTTATCCGGGACGGACTACGAGCAGTACTTC. Translation gives CASSLSGTDYEQYF.

The J gene is TRBJ2-7, the V gene TRBV7-2, with D tentatively TRBD1 (7 bases). The CDR3 length is 16 residues. Trimming removed 1 base at V and 2 bases at J, with 15 bases between. Germline V lookup: CDR1 SGHTA, CDR2 FQGNSA. CDR3 protein: CASSLDAGGGPYEQYF. The DNA of the CDR3 is TGTGCCAGCAGCTTAGATGCTGGAGGGGGCCCCTACGAGCAGTACTTC.

The genes are TRBV19 and TRBJ1-1; a weak D match, TRBD1 (6 bases). The CDR3 runs to 14 residues. V was cut by 3 bases and J by 3 bases, with 11 bases left in between. The germline CDR1 and CDR2 sequences are LNHDA and SQIVND (reference sequence). The CDR3 reads CASSILGADTEAFF. In nucleotides, the CDR3 is TGTGCCAGTAGTATCTTGGGGGCAGACACTGAAGCTTTCTTT.

The V and J genes are TRBV7-2 and TRBJ2-1; D gene ambiguous. Germline-derived CDR1 and CDR2 are SGHTA and FQGNSA. V gave up 1 base and J gave up 5 bases, with 6 bases separating them. The CDR3 covers 13 residues. CDR3 sequence (DNA): TGTGCCAGCAGCTTAGACCCAAACAATGAGCAGTTCTTC. Amino acids: CASSLDPNNEQFF.

CDR3: CASLTGYGYTF. The CDR3 bases are TGTGCCAGTCTGACAGGCTATGGCTACACCTTC. The chain recombines TRBV7-8 with TRBJ1-2, with D perhaps TRBD1 (6 bases). The CDR3 is made up of 11 amino acids. V was trimmed by 9 bases and J by 4 bases, leaving 9 bases between them. Germline lookup yields CDR1 SGHVS and CDR2 FQNEAQ.

This chain uses TRBV6-5 with TRBJ2-1, with unresolved D. The CDR3 is 14 amino acids. The germline V gene has CDR1 MNHEY and CDR2 SVGAGI. Trimming left V 5 bases short and J 13 bases short, with 21 bases between. The CDR3 loop reads CASSPRALPKKQFF. In DNA, the CDR3 is TGTGCCAGCAGTCCACGGGCCCTACCTAAGAAACAGTTCTTC.

The rearrangement links TRBV19 to TRBJ2-1; no reliable D call. The V end was cut by 5 bases, the J end by 5 bases, with 19 bases between. CDR3 size: 16 residues. Germline lookup yields CDR1 LNHDA and CDR2 SQIVND (reference sequence). The CDR3 loop reads CASSGKRRVLNNEQFF. CDR3 nucleotides: TGTGCCAGTAGTGGAAAACGCCGCGTACTGAACAATGAGCAGTTCTTC. Full variable domain (outside the CDR3, taken from reference TRBV19 and TRBJ2-1): DGGITQSPKYLFRKEGQNVTLSCEQNLNHDAMYWYRQDPGQGLRLIYYSQIVNDFQKGDIAEGYSVSREKKESFPLTVTSAQKNPTAFYLCASSGKRRVLNNEQFFGPGTRLTVL.

V is TRBV5-1 and J is TRBJ2-3; D may be TRBD2 (6 bases). CDR1 SGHRS and CDR2 YFSETQ come from the germline V gene. The V gene lost 6 bases and the J gene lost 1 base, with 18 bases spanning the gap. CDR3 length: 16 amino acids. CDR3: CASTPGGLRGTDTQYF. The CDR3 bases are TGCGCCAGCACCCCCGGGGGTCTCCGGGGCACAGATACGCAGTATTTT.